This T cell receptor beta chain was captured by sequencing in a study of cytomegalovirus exposure and HLA in healthy donors (dated by TCRdb to 2016 to 2017). About the investigation overall: An earlier analysis of approximately 640 of the donors reported about 250 Gb of sequence data and around 120 million unique TCR beta sequences from about 179 million T cells. All discovery cohort repertoires had been generated using a single sequencing platform. Among some 400 genotyped donors of the cohort, an average of approximately 240,000 unique TCR beta nucleotide sequences was sequenced per donor, of which roughly 17% were non-productive. Of the approximately 400 genotyped donors, 75% to 85% were placed in the genetic ancestry cluster associated with self-reported Caucasian donors. To decide whether each TCR beta V gene segment behaved as functional or pseudogenic, an earlier analysis of approximately 620 of the donors relied on high-throughput TCR beta sequencing. The later analysis used no new phenotypic data to find candidate immune exposures, relying instead on TCR beta sequences and their occurrence across donors. Both class I and class II loci were covered by HLA typing, at four-digit resolution. Roughly five DR-DQ haplotypes were treated as single units for association and clustering because of strong linkage in the cohort. Genome-wide SNP genotypes for about three fifths of the roughly 670 donors were used in a later genetic analysis, which treated that subset as a discovery cohort. High-throughput TCR immunosequencing, statistical association of individual TCRs with disease status, and machine learning were combined to predict cytomegalovirus infection status. The study used immunosequencing to profile the T cell repertoires of more than 650 subjects and linked those repertoires to cytomegalovirus serostatus. Typing coverage varied by locus: about 620-640 donors for A, B, C, DRB1 and DQB1; approximately 500 for DQA1; approximately 570 for DPA1; around 490 for DPB1. In addition to the first cohort of around 670 subjects, a separate validation cohort of 130 or so different subjects was used. Approximately 300 gigabases of sequencing data and approximately 91 million unique TCR sequences made up an early release that covered 500 to 650 HLA-typed donors. Donor age, sex, ethnicity and CMV serostatus were compiled alongside the repertoire data. The study aimed to test whether signatures of past pathogen exposure could be identified by cataloging public T cell receptors. To study patterns of TCR occurrence, a later analysis re-analyzed previously published TCR beta repertoires from just over 650 donors and added high-resolution HLA genotyping.

In total, just over 650 healthy bone marrow donors made up the cohort. All cohort members were sampled while nominally healthy, although unrecorded immune exposures were likely present. The donor tested CMV seropositive, placing the donor among the 310 or so seropositive members of the cohort. A peripheral blood sample was collected from each donor, and TCR beta sequencing was performed on peripheral blood mononuclear cells. Genomic DNA extraction from the blood cell samples was performed with the Qiagen DNeasy Blood Extraction Kit. Library creation used the immunoSEQ multiplex PCR assay. The multiplex PCR relied on a mix of 60 forward primers for TCR Vbeta segments and 13 reverse primers for TCR Jbeta segments. Amplification of the CDR3 region of rearranged TCR beta genes was performed with a multiplex PCR assay on genomic DNA. The Illumina HiSeq System was used to sequence the amplified TCR beta libraries as 87-base-pair reads. In the original analysis: A later analysis tallied some 79 million unique TCR beta chains across the 640 or so repertoires, and about 12 million of those chains were shared by two or more donors. To remove PCR and sequencing errors, raw reads were error-corrected and collapsed into unique sequences using a nearest-neighbor algorithm that merged closely related sequences. To assign V, D and J gene segments, CDR3 sequences were aligned to IMGT reference sequences. For a sequence to be retained, a match of at least six nucleotides was required to both a V gene segment and a J gene segment. Rearrangements were called productive when the CDR3 lacked stop codons and stayed in frame with V and J; all others were non-productive. Following IMGT convention, CDR3 was defined as the stretch from the second conserved V-encoded cysteine to the conserved J-encoded phenylalanine. Sequences without an unambiguous match to a single V gene segment were excluded from the earlier analysis of almost 600 of the donors. In an earlier analysis of a few hundred of the donors, V segments were called functional above 56.7% productive rearrangements and were called segregating when the between-donor standard deviation exceeded 5%. A statistical classification framework was developed to diagnose cytomegalovirus status using the catalog of TCR beta chain sequences. A later analysis assigned V and J genes by comparing TCR nucleotide sequences with IMGT/GENE-DB human TR gene sequences. A later analysis assigned CDR3 sequences and most-parsimonious VDJ recombination scenarios with the TCRdist pipeline. A later analysis defined each TCR beta chain by its CDR3 amino acid sequence plus V-gene family, and excluded reads lacking a unique V-gene family. In a later analysis, nearly 600 highly shared, low-generation-probability nucleotide sequences were removed to address suspected cross-contamination and a sequencing artifact. For each public chain, a later analysis derived a clonal expansion index from normalized ranks of inferred template counts within each repertoire. Generation probabilities in a later analysis came from a VDJ recombination model fitted to out-of-frame rearrangements, and those results were checked against IGoR. Hypergeometric tests were used in a later analysis to score TCR-TCR, TCR-HLA and TCR-CMV co-occurrence, with a repertoire-size bias correction applied to the TCR pairs. A later analysis estimated false discovery rates by permuting HLA or CMV assignments 20 times. In a later analysis, co-occurring TCRs were grouped using DBSCAN, with TCRdist sequence similarity added in when clustering inside HLA-allele-positive subsets. For co-occurrence clustering, repertoires with fewer than 30,000 or more than 120,000 public chains were excluded, along with five or six repertoires with anomalous nucleotide sharing. The table comes from immuneACCESS by way of TCRdb, which keeps in-frame sequences with V and J called. Part of the clones is missing from these tables; in studies checked, under half for an unresolved V gene and the rest for unknown reasons. From that table come the V and J calls and clone size; the DNA was used to work out D and trimming. The sample profile shows under 250,000 clones; approximately 82% of them were found once. The top ten constitute about 8% of the sample.

This clone was recorded a few times. This receptor's antigen is unknown. Base qualities are not provided; no much larger clone lies one nucleotide away. General study outcomes and caveats: Because some donors lacked HLA typing at each locus, the association tests relied only on the typed subset. Specific HLA alleles were associated with over 15,000 TCR beta sequences at a false discovery rate of 0.05 in a later analysis. A cluster of highly shared sequence variants was judged likely to be a technical artifact of the sequencing pipeline. According to a later analysis, TCR association rates differed among HLA loci, with DRB1 alleles showing the most associated TCRs and HLA-C alleles showing the fewest. Linkage disequilibrium might explain the correlated functional status among segregating V segments, but an unknown experimental factor could not be ruled out. Presence/absence analyses assumed roughly uniform sequencing depth across donors, an assumption that may not hold. In this cohort, only TCR beta chains were sequenced, and detectable features were limited by the absence of alpha or paired-chain data. Immune exposure information for the cohort was limited to CMV serostatus. The classifier was reported to diagnose cytomegalovirus status with high specificity and sensitivity in both the original and validation cohorts. A few of the identified cytomegalovirus-associated TCR beta chains were confirmed in vitro to be specific for cytomegalovirus antigens. When HLA alleles, especially DR and DQ, strongly co-occurred, attributing TCR associations to individual alleles was difficult. Most TCR sequences were seen in very few donors, while some public TCRs were found in many individuals. According to the authors, the approach could potentially be generalized to other disease states and immunological phenotypes. In a later analysis, most CMV-associated TCR beta chains were found to appear HLA-restricted, with HLA associations seemingly driven largely by CMV exposure. Some 16 rarely observed V segments, including chromosome 9 orphons, were excluded from the earlier analysis of approximately 500 of the donors because counts were too low. An earlier analysis of approximately 600 of the donors showed that most TCR beta V segments appeared in productive rearrangements either about 90% or about 30% of the time, which broadly matched IMGT annotations. Some IMGT-functional V segments, including TRBV6-2 and TRBV6-3, could not be told apart with the 87-base-pair reads, so those segments were excluded. Several of the top co-occurrence clusters appeared to be linked to parvovirus B19, influenza, CMV and Epstein-Barr virus, according to a later analysis. In a later analysis, HLA-associated TCR beta chains showed more clonal expansion and lower generation probabilities than non-associated chains that were equally common. According to a later genetic analysis, donors in an Asian-associated ancestry cluster had fewer N-insertions in productive TCRs than the roughly 660-donor mean. The study listed over 150 TCR beta chains as associated with cytomegalovirus. A further reported finding was that TCR beta sequences accurately predicted the HLA-A and HLA-B alleles for most subjects in the first cohort. A later genetic analysis associated a missense DCLRE1C variant with V-gene and J-gene trimming of TCR beta chains, and an independent cohort replicated the association.

V is pared back by 4 bases and J by 5 bases, with 12 bases lying between the germline termini. From its cysteine to its phenylalanine, the CDR3 spans 13 amino acids. This entry keeps only the CDR3 DNA: 39 bases, framed from base 1. CDR1 and CDR2, looked up from the germline V gene (reference sequence), are MNHEY and SMNVEV. Recombination connected TRBV27 to TRBJ2-7; too little of a D gene remains to name it. The sequenced material came from PBMCs. This clonotype was sampled from a woman aged 55-70 years in good health and CMV-seropositive. The DNA reads TGTGCCAGCAGTTGGAAAAGCGTCGACGAGCAGTACTTC. Its coded protein is CASSWKSVDEQYF.